The 31 T cell receptor beta chains in this list originate from one sample, sequenced in a study of T cell responses to AZD1222 COVID-19 vaccine. TCRdb keeps only in-frame clones here, not all; method: immunoSEQ multiplex PCR. Among roughly 180,000 clones listed, roughly 90% were seen once. The sequencing here drew on peripheral blood, taken 28 days after the second AZD1222 dose. These receptors originate from an adult who received the AZD1222 COVID-19 vaccine.

The chain couples TRBV5-1 to TRBJ2-7; D may correspond to TRBD1 or TRBD2 (5 bases each). Trimming took 4 bases from V and 4 from J, leaving 18 bases between them. Germline values: CDR1 SGHRS, CDR2 YFSETQ. The CDR3 runs to 15 residues. The DNA of the CDR3 is TGCGCCAGCAGCCCCGGGACCACGGTTGGGTACGAGCAGTACTTC. As protein: CASSPGTTVGYEQYF.

J is TRBJ2-3 and V is TRBV29-1; 7 bases line up with TRBD2. The CDR3 is 13 residues long. The junction had 7 bases not matched to a gene; V was cut back by 7 bases and J by 3 bases. Germline V CDR1 and CDR2: SQVTM, ANQGSEA. The CDR3 region has the DNA TGCAGCGCCGAGCGGGGAGGGACAGATACGCAGTATTTT. It specifies CSAERGGTDTQYF.

The V gene is TRBV6-5, the J gene TRBJ1-1; the match to TRBD1 covers 9 bases. Germline CDR1 MNHEY, CDR2 SVGAGI. The CDR3 extends over 14 amino acids. V was clipped by 4 bases and J by 5 bases; unmatched bases: 5. This CDR3 reads CASSSPGQGTEAFF. Written as DNA, the CDR3 is TGTGCCAGCAGTTCCCCGGGACAGGGAACTGAAGCTTTCTTT.

The J gene is TRBJ1-3, the V gene TRBV6-5, with D maybe TRBD1 (6 bases). V was clipped by 6 bases and J by 0 bases, with 12 bases between them. The CDR3 runs 15 residues. Germline-derived CDR1 and CDR2 are MNHEY and SVGAGI. The CDR3 spells CASRSQGPSGNTIYF. The CDR3 nucleotides read TGTGCCAGCAGATCCCAGGGGCCCTCTGGAAACACCATATATTTT.

This sequence joins TRBV24-1 and TRBJ1-5; D ambiguous. The CDR3 has 12 amino acids. Germline loops: CDR1 KGHDR, CDR2 SFDVKD. The V end lost 7 bases, the J end lost 7 bases, and 10 bases lay between the germline ends. CDR3 sequence: CATSRENQPQHF. CDR3 DNA: TGTGCCACCAGCCGCGAAAACCAGCCCCAGCATTTT.

V gene TRBV6-6 combines with J gene TRBJ1-3; D remains unclear. The CDR3 length is 16 residues. Trimming cost V 2 bases and J 0 bases, with 11 bases left between them. Germline V gene lookup returns CDR1 MNHNY and CDR2 SVGAGI (reference sequence). This CDR3 is CASSYGVVSSGNTIYF. In DNA form, the CDR3 reads TGTGCCAGCAGTTACGGGGTCGTGAGCTCTGGAAACACCATATATTTT.

This clone was counted once. The junction shows a germline mismatch at one end, possibly a read error. The DNA for the CDR3 is TGTGCTAGCAGGAAAGGGACAGGGGAGTACGAGCAGTACTTC. Encoded protein: CASRKGTGEYEQYF. V and J are TRBV7-7 and TRBJ2-7; TRBD1 matches 10 bases. The germline V gene encodes CDR1 SSHAT and CDR2 FNYEAQ (reference sequence). CDR3 size: 14 residues.

The chain carries TRBV2 and TRBJ1-6; D is uncertain. This CDR3 contains 13 residues. V gave up 4 bases and J gave up 10 bases, with 11 bases separating them. The germline gives CDR1 SNHLY, CDR2 FYNNEI. The CDR3 bases are TGTGCCAGCAGTGTTGGGGAAGGGTCACCCCTCCACTTT. This translates into CASSVGEGSPLHF.

V and J are TRBV18 and TRBJ2-7; D gene unclear. The CDR3 totals 14 residues. The V and J ends lost 6 bases and 2 bases respectively, with 14 bases between them. Germline CDR1 reads KGHSH; CDR2 reads LQKENI. This chain's CDR3 is CASSLEAVAYEQYF. The CDR3 coding sequence is TGTGCCAGCTCTCTCGAGGCAGTTGCCTACGAGCAGTACTTC.

The chain uses TRBV7-3 and TRBJ2-1, with TRBD2 matching 11 bases. Germline V gives CDR1 SGHTA, CDR2 FQGTGA. The trim removed 5 bases at V and 4 bases at J, leaving 7 bases unmatched. This CDR3 spans 16 amino acids. The CDR3 loop is CASSPLAGDLYNEQFF. The CDR3 nucleotides are TGTGCCAGCAGCCCACTAGCGGGAGATCTGTACAATGAGCAGTTCTTC. Supplemented by reference TRBV7-3 and TRBJ2-1, the full variable domain reads GAGVSQTPSNKVTEKGKYVELRCDPISGHTALYWYRQSLGQGPEFLIYFQGTGAADDSGLPNDRFFAVRPEGSVSTLKIQRTERGDSAVYLCASSPLAGDLYNEQFFGPGTRLTVL.

J is TRBJ2-1 and V is TRBV7-3; TRBD1 is a possible D gene (5 bases). The V gene lost 4 bases and the J gene lost 7 bases, with 5 bases spanning the gap. The CDR3 loop spans 11 amino acids. Per the germline V gene, CDR1 is SGHTA and CDR2 is FQGTGA. CDR3 sequence reads: CASSSGNEQFF. DNA for the CDR3: TGTGCCAGCAGCTCAGGGAATGAGCAGTTCTTC.

In regard to this clone: Other DNA sequences within the sample encode an identical CDR3. The rearrangement links TRBV3-1 (or the pseudogene TRBV3-2) to TRBJ2-7; no firm D call. Trimming left V 1 base short and J 3 bases short, with 1 base between. CDR3 size: 11 residues. Germline V gene lookup returns CDR1 LGHDT and CDR2 YNNKEL (reference sequence). For the CDR3, the DNA is TGTGCCAGCAGCCAAGGCTACGAGCAGTACTTC. Translating it yields CASSQGYEQYF.

CDR3 nucleotide sequence: TGTGCAAGTCGCTCCTTGACAGGGGATAATGAAAAACTGTTTTTT. It yields the protein CASRSLTGDNEKLFF. The chain is built from TRBV12-2 and TRBJ1-4; no check of the table's D call, TRBD1, against the DNA was made. TRBV12-2 is a pseudogene segment. This CDR3 region has 15 residues.

The V gene is TRBV11-2, the J gene TRBJ2-3; 8 bases are a match to TRBD2. In germline, CDR1 is SGHAT, CDR2 FQNNGV. The CDR3 has 14 amino acids. With 1 base clipped from V and 6 bases from J, the junction kept 3 bases outside the gene matches. Written as DNA, the CDR3 is TGTGCCAGCAGCTTAGTGCTAGCGGGTGATACGCAGTATTTT. It encodes CASSLVLAGDTQYF.

The chain carries TRBV24-1 and TRBJ2-3; perhaps TRBD2 as D (5 bases). V shed 8 bases and J shed 2 bases, with 16 bases lying between them. CDR3 length: 15 amino acids. Per the germline V gene, CDR1 is KGHDR and CDR2 is SFDVKD. As DNA, the CDR3 is TGTGCCACCACTCCTCTGGGGAGAGACACAGATACGCAGTATTTT. This sequence encodes CATTPLGRDTDTQYF.

This chain connects TRBV2 to TRBJ2-7; 9 positions agree with TRBD1. Germline V gene sequence: CDR1 SNHLY, CDR2 FYNNEI. This CDR3 contains 15 residues. Losses at the gene ends were 4 bases for V and 0 bases for J; bases not matched to a gene: 4. The CDR3 DNA reads TGTGCCAGCAGTGCGGGACAGGGTTCCTCCTACGAGCAGTACTTC. Protein sequence: CASSAGQGSSYEQYF.

The chain employs TRBV7-3 and TRBJ2-1; D possibly corresponds to TRBD2 (5 bases). CDR1 and CDR2 from the germline V gene are SGHTA and FQGTGA. Trimming stripped 5 bases from V and 0 bases from J, with 14 bases between. CDR3 length: 16 residues. CDR3 coding DNA: TGTGCCAGCAGCCCTAGGAGGCTCAGCTCCTACAATGAGCAGTTCTTC. Translation gives CASSPRRLSSYNEQFF.

V is TRBV21-1 and J is TRBJ2-7; the table's TRBD2 call for D was not verified on the DNA. TRBV21-1 is a listed pseudogene. CDR3 length: 12 residues. The CDR3 sequence is CASSLGAYEQYF. The CDR3 nucleotides are TGTGCCAGCAGCCTAGGAGCCTACGAGCAGTACTTC.

The rearrangement joins TRBV7-9 to TRBJ2-1; TRBD2 might be the D (5 bases). V lost 5 bases and J 8 bases, leaving 19 bases between the germline ends. CDR1 and CDR2 (germline): SEHNR, FQNEAQ (reference sequence). This CDR3 has 15 residues. CDR3 loop: CASSRSTGSRDEQFF. The CDR3 DNA is TGTGCCAGCAGCCGATCGACTGGGAGCCGCGATGAGCAGTTCTTC.

This clone was detected a few times. This chain joins TRBV28 and TRBJ2-7; a possible D gene is TRBD1 (5 bases). Trimming took off 6 bases at V and 3 bases at J, with 15 bases between the two ends. Germline lookup yields CDR1 MDHEN and CDR2 SYDVKM. This CDR3 contains 14 residues. The CDR3 is CASRLRQKNYEQYF. DNA of the CDR3: TGTGCCAGCAGACTACGACAGAAAAACTACGAGCAGTACTTC.

This chain joins TRBV27 and TRBJ2-2; D gene unclear. The CDR3 loop spans 13 amino acids. Per the germline V gene, CDR1 is MNHEY and CDR2 is SMNVEV (reference sequence). V was clipped by 2 bases and J by 9 bases, with 10 bases between them. The CDR3: CASSLKADRELFF. The DNA for the CDR3 is TGTGCCAGCAGTTTAAAGGCGGACCGGGAGCTGTTTTTT.

This rearrangement joins TRBV5-1 to TRBJ2-2; 8 bases fit TRBD2. J gave up 5 bases and V 1 base, and 4 bases lay outside the gene matches. This CDR3 contains 15 residues. The germline gives CDR1 SGHRS, CDR2 YFSETQ. For the CDR3, the DNA is TGCGCCAGCAGCTTGTTAGCGGGGAAAACCGGGGAGCTGTTTTTT. This gives the protein CASSLLAGKTGELFF.

This chain links TRBV27 with TRBJ1-3; no definite D call. This CDR3 spans 15 amino acids. V lost 5 bases and J 2 bases, leaving 13 bases between the germline ends. Germline V gene data show CDR1 as MNHEY and CDR2 as SMNVEV (reference sequence). The CDR3 DNA sequence: TGTGCCAGCAGTCTTACCTACGGTGCTGGAAACACCATATATTTT. Amino acid sequence: CASSLTYGAGNTIYF.

The chain combines TRBV12-2 with TRBJ2-6; TRBD1, the table's D call, was not compared with the DNA. TRBV12-2 is noted as a pseudogene. The CDR3 extends over 17 amino acids. The CDR3: CASRLNLQCSGANVLTF. As DNA, the CDR3 is TGTGCAAGTCGCTTAAACCTACAGTGCTCTGGGGCCAACGTCCTGACTTTC.

The chain employs TRBV11-1 and TRBJ1-1; D is perhaps TRBD1 (5 bases). The CDR3 is 15 amino acids. Trimming took off 0 bases at V and 0 bases at J, with 8 bases between the two ends. Germline CDR1 is SGHAT and CDR2 is FQDESV (reference sequence). In DNA form, the CDR3 reads TGTGCCAGCAGCTTAGCAAGGGGTTTGAACACTGAAGCTTTCTTT. This sequence encodes CASSLARGLNTEAFF. Full variable domain (outside the CDR3, taken from reference TRBV11-1 and TRBJ1-1): EAEVAQSPRYKITEKSQAVAFWCDPISGHATLYWYRQILGQGPELLVQFQDESVVDDSQLPKDRFSAERLKGVDSTLKIQPAELGDSAMYLCASSLARGLNTEAFFGQGTRLTVV.

The sample holds a few counts of this clone. As DNA, the CDR3 is TGTGCCAGCAGCGCCTCCGGGACTATATCTAAGGCCACAAAAACCGGGGAGCTGTTTTTT. It specifies CASSASGTISKATKTGELFF. J is TRBJ2-2 and V is TRBV7-3, with 7 positions matching TRBD2. The CDR3 runs to 20 residues. CDR1 SGHTA and CDR2 FQGTGA come from the germline V gene. The trim removed 5 bases at V and 5 bases at J, leaving 23 bases unmatched.

Here the CDR3 reads CASSRTDRKNGYTF. CDR3 DNA sequence: TGTGCCAGCAGCCGGACGGACAGGAAGAATGGCTACACCTTC. The chain joins TRBV28 to TRBJ1-2; 7 nucleotides align to TRBD1. From germline, CDR1 is MDHEN and CDR2 SYDVKM. V trimming: 6 bases; J trimming: 6 bases; junction bases outside the gene matches: 10. The length of the CDR3 is 14 residues.

V is TRBV27 and J is TRBJ1-5; D not resolved. The CDR3 is 16 amino acids. CDR1 and CDR2 (germline): MNHEY, SMNVEV (reference sequence). Between the trimmed V and J ends, which lost 0 bases and 4 bases, there was a span of 13 bases. The CDR3 DNA reads TGTGCCAGCAGTTTATCCATCAGTGGGGTTAATCAGCCCCAGCATTTT. This sequence encodes CASSLSISGVNQPQHF.

V is TRBV6-2 or TRBV6-3 and J is TRBJ1-5; TRBD1 aligns across 8 bases. With 6 bases clipped from V and 0 bases from J, the junction kept 7 bases outside the gene matches. CDR1 and CDR2 (germline): MNHEY, SVGEGT. The CDR3 is 16 residues long. CDR3 protein: CASRYRGGDSNQPQHF. DNA of the CDR3: TGTGCCAGCAGGTACAGGGGGGGCGATAGCAATCAGCCCCAGCATTTT.

The CDR3 DNA sequence: TGCGCCAGCAGCCCCCTCGGGGACACCGGGGAGCTGTTTTTT. Its translation is CASSPLGDTGELFF. The J gene is TRBJ2-2, the V gene TRBV5-1, with D possibly matching TRBD2 (5 bases). Germline V gene data show CDR1 as SGHRS and CDR2 as YFSETQ. V lost 4 bases and J lost 3, with 10 bases in between. The CDR3 sequence is 14 residues long.

This clone was seen a handful of times. CDR3 amino acids: CASSSRAGAGRETQYF. The CDR3 nucleotides read TGTGCCAGCAGTTCCCGCGCCGGGGCAGGGCGAGAGACCCAGTACTTC. The V and J genes are TRBV27 and TRBJ2-5; either TRBD1 or TRBD2 may fit D (5 bases each). Germline V gene lookup returns CDR1 MNHEY and CDR2 SMNVEV (reference sequence). V lost 4 bases to trimming and J lost 4 bases, with 19 bases between them. This CDR3 is 16 amino acids long.